Given below is one T cell receptor beta chain in context. What it binds is unknown. Treatment specified: about 20 received Ad26.COV2.S at low or high dose, single or two shots; several received placebo; per-sample allocation not given. The samples were gathered on day 63 after the first injection of vaccine or placebo. The vaccine antigen was prefusion-stabilized Wuhan SARS-CoV-2 spike. This entry is derived from a study of Ad26.COV2.S vaccination and SARS-CoV-2 variants. Study context: Recipients of Ad26.COV2.S got it intramuscularly, once or twice 56 days apart.

Findings of the study overall: For non-spike TCRs, breadth in vaccine recipients resembled that in placebo recipients. Placebo recipients had lower spike-specific TCR breadth than vaccine recipients.

The method was immunoSEQ multiplex PCR; TCRdb's version includes in-frame clones alone and lacks a portion of them. The sample lists about 350,000 clones, approximately 90% occurring once. CDR3 length: 17 residues. The junction had 9 bases not matched to a gene; V was cut back by 5 bases and J by 0 bases. Germline assignment: CDR1 LNHNV and CDR2 YYDKDF (reference sequence). This rearrangement joins TRBV15 to TRBJ2-1; 8 nucleotides line up with TRBD2. This receptor was identified in a person between 18 and 65 years old who received the Ad26.COV2.S COVID-19 vaccine or a placebo. The source material was peripheral blood, sampled in a trial of Ad26.COV2.S vaccine versus placebo. The CDR3 coding sequence is TGTGCCACCAGCCCCCTCGGGGGGGGAGTCTCCTACAATGAGCAGTTCTTC. This translates into CATSPLGGGVSYNEQFF.